This record looks at one TCR beta chain sequence and its context. Its specificity is not known. The data are from a study of T cell responses to AZD1222 COVID-19 vaccine. The study, taken as a whole, reports: Vaccination with two AZD1222 doses was followed by a rise in Spike-specific TCR breadth and depth. Spike regions recognized by vaccine-associated CD4 TCRs spanned the protein, led by 160-218 and 743-854.

The CDR3 consists of 13 residues. CDR1 and CDR2 from the germline V gene are MNHNS and SASEGT. V lost 2 bases and J lost 11; bases outside the gene matches: 8. Measured with immunoSEQ multiplex PCR; TCRdb has only the in-frame clones, and not every one. This table holds about 170,000 clones, 87% found once. The sequence was obtained from an adult who received the AZD1222 COVID-19 vaccine. The rearrangement joins TRBV6-1 to TRBJ1-1; 7 positions agree with TRBD1. The sequences come from peripheral blood, collected 28 days after the second AZD1222 dose. The CDR3 region is CASSETEQGRAFF. The CDR3 region has the DNA TGTGCCAGCAGTGAAACCGAACAGGGGAGGGCTTTCTTT.